This entry concerns a single T cell receptor beta chain. TCRdb's copy holds only in-frame clones and misses some; the assay was immunoSEQ multiplex PCR. The top ten hold around a third of the sample, which has about 11,000 clones, roughly 80% seen once. The record originates from a study of PD-1 and CTLA-4 blockade in melanoma. The sequence derives from a human donor with melanoma. The sequencing used CD8+ T cells from peripheral blood, collected from a patient given anti-PD-1 treatment.

The CDR3 coding sequence is TGTGCCACCAGTGATTGGGGTAGCGGGAGCTACGAGCAGTACTTC. Amino acids: CATSDWGSGSYEQYF. V gene TRBV24-1 combines with J gene TRBJ2-7; 9 bases match TRBD2. J was trimmed by 3 bases and V by 2 bases; bases with no gene match: 4. Germline CDR1 is KGHDR and CDR2 is SFDVKD. The CDR3 sequence is 15 residues long.